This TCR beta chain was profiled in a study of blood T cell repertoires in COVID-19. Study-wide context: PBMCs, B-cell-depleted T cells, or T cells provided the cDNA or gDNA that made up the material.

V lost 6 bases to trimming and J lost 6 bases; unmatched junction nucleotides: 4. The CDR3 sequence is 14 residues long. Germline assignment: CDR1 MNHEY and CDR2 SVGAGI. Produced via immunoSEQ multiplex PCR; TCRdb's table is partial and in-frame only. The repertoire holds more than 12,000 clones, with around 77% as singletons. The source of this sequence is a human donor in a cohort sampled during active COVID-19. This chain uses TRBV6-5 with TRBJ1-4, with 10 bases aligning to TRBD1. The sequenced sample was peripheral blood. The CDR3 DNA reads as TGTGCCAGCAGGTTCGGACAGGGGGATGAAAAACTGTTTTTT. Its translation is CASRFGQGDEKLFF.